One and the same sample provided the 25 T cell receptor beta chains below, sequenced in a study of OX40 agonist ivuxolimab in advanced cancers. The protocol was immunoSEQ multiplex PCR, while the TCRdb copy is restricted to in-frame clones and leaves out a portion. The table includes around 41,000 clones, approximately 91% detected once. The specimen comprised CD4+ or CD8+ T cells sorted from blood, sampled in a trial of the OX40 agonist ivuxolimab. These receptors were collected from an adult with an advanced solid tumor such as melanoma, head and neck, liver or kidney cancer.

CDR3 in amino acids: CAWSVVYEQFF. CDR3 nucleotides: TGTGCCTGGAGTGTAGTTTATGAGCAGTTCTTC. J is TRBJ2-1 and V is TRBV30, with unresolved D. Germline CDR1 reads GTSNPN; CDR2 reads SVGIG (reference sequence). The ends were cut back, 0 bases at V and 8 bases at J, with 5 bases in the middle. This CDR3 is 11 amino acids long.

The CDR3 coding sequence is TGTGCCAGCAGCCAGATGGTTACCGGAACTGAAAAACTGTTTTTT. Translated: CASSQMVTGTEKLFF. This chain uses TRBV14 with TRBJ1-4; D is uncertain. The CDR3 covers 15 residues. V lost 3 bases to trimming and J lost 7 bases, with 15 bases between them. Germline V gives CDR1 SGHDN, CDR2 FVKESK.

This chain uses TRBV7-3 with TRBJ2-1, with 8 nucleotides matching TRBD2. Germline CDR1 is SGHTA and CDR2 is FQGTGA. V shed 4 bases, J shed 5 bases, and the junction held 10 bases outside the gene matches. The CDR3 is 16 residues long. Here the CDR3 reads CASSSTGTSFHNEQFF. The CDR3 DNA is TGTGCCAGCAGCTCAACCGGGACTAGTTTCCACAATGAGCAGTTCTTC.

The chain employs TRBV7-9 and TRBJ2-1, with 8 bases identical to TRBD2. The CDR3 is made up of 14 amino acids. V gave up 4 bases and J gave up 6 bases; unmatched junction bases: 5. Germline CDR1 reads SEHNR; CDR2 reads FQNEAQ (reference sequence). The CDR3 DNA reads TGTGCCAGCAGCTCCCCCAGCGGGGGCAATGAGCAGTTCTTC. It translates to CASSSPSGGNEQFF.

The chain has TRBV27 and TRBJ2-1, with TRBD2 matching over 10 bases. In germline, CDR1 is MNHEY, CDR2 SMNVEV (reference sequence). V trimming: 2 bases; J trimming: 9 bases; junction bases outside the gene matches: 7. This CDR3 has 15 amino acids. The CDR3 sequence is CASSLKLAGVSEQFF. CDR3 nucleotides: TGTGCCAGCAGTTTAAAGCTAGCGGGAGTATCTGAGCAGTTCTTC.

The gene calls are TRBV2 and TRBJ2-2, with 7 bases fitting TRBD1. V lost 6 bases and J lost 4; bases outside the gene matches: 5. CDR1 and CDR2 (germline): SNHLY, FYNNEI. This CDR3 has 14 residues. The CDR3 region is CASRDRVGTGELFF. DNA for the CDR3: TGTGCCAGCAGAGACAGGGTGGGCACCGGGGAGCTGTTTTTT.

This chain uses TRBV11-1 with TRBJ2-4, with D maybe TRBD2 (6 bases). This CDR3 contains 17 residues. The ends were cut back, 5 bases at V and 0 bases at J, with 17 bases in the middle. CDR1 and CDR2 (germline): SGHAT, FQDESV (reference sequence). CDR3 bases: TGTGCCAGCAGCCCGACCTCATCGCGGGGAGCCAAAAACATTCAGTACTTC. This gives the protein CASSPTSSRGAKNIQYF.

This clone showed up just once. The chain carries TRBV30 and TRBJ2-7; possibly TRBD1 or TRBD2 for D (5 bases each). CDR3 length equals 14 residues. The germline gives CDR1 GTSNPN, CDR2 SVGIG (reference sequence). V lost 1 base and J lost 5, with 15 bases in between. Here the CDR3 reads CAWSAGGPRDEQYF. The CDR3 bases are TGTGCCTGGAGTGCGGGCGGGCCCAGGGACGAGCAGTACTTC.

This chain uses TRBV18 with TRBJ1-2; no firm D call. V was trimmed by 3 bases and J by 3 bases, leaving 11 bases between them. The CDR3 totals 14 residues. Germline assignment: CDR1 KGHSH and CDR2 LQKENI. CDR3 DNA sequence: TGTGCCAGCTCACCGGTCGAGACTTACTATGGCTACACCTTC. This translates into CASSPVETYYGYTF.

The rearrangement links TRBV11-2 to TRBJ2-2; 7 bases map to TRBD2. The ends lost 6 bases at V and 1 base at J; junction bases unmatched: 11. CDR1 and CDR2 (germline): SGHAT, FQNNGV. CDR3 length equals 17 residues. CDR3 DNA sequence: TGTGCCAGCAGATCGTTTGGCGGGAGCCGGAACACCGGGGAGCTGTTTTTT. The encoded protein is CASRSFGGSRNTGELFF. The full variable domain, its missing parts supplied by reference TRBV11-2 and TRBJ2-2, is EAGVAQSPRYKIIEKRQSVAFWCNPISGHATLYWYQQILGQGPKLLIQFQNNGVVDDSQLPKDRFSAERLKGVDSTLKIQPAKLEDSAVYLCASRSFGGSRNTGELFFGEGSRLTVL.

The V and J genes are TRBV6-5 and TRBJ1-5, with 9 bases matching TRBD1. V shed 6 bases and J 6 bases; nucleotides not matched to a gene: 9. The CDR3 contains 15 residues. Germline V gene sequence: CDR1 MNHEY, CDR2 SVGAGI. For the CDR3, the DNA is TGTGCCAGCAGATCGACAGGGGGACAAGGTCAGCCCCAGCATTTT. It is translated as CASRSTGGQGQPQHF.

CDR3 sequence (DNA): TGTGCCAGCAGTTCTTATGGGCAGAACACCGGGGAGCTGTTTTTT. Translation: CASSSYGQNTGELFF. The rearrangement uses TRBV7-6 and TRBJ2-2, with unresolved D. The CDR3 consists of 15 residues. Trimming left V 6 bases short and J 1 base short, with 12 bases between. The germline gives CDR1 SGHVS, CDR2 FNYEAQ.

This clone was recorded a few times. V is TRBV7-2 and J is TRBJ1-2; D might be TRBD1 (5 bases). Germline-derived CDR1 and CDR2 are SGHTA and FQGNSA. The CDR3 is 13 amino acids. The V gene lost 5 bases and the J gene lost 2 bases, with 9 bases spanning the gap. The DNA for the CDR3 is TGTGCCAGCAGCGTGGACAAGAACTATGGCTACACCTTC. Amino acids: CASSVDKNYGYTF.

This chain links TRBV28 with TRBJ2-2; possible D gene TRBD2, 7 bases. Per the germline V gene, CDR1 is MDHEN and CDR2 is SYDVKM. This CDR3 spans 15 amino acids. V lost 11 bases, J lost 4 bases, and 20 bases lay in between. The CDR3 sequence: CAAQQRGGGTGELFF. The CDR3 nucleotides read TGTGCCGCCCAACAGAGGGGGGGAGGCACCGGGGAGCTGTTTTTT.

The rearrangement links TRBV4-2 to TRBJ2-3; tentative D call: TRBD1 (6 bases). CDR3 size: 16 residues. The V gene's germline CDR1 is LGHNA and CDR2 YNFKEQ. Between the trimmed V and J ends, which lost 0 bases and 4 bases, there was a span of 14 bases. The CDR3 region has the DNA TGTGCCAGCAGCCAAGATAGGGGGAGTCGGGCAGATACGCAGTATTTT. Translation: CASSQDRGSRADTQYF.

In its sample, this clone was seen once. The CDR3 region has the DNA TGTGCCAGCAGCCTCTCCATCTACGAGCAGTACTTC. Protein: CASSLSIYEQYF. The chain couples TRBV6-6 to TRBJ2-7; no firm D call. V lost 6 bases to trimming and J lost 3 bases, with 9 bases between them. This CDR3 comprises 12 residues. The germline V gene encodes CDR1 MNHNY and CDR2 SVGAGI (reference sequence).

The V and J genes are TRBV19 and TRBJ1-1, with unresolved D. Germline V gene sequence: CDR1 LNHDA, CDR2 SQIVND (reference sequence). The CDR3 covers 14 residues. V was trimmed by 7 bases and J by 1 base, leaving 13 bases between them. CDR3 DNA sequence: TGTGCCAGTAACTCCCGGAACGGGAACACTGAAGCTTTCTTT. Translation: CASNSRNGNTEAFF.

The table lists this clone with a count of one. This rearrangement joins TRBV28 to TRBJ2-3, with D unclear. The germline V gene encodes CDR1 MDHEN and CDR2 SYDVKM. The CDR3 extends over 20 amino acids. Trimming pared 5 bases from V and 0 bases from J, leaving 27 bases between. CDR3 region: CASSPLFWARLVSSTDTQYF. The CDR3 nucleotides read TGTGCCAGCAGTCCTTTATTTTGGGCTAGGCTAGTAAGTAGCACAGATACGCAGTATTTT.

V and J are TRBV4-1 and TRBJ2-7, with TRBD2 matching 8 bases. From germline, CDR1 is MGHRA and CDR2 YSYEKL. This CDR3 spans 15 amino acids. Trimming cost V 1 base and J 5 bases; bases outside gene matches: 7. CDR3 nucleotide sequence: TGCGCCAGCAGCCAAGCGGGGCTAGCGGGTCACGAGCAGTACTTC. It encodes CASSQAGLAGHEQYF.

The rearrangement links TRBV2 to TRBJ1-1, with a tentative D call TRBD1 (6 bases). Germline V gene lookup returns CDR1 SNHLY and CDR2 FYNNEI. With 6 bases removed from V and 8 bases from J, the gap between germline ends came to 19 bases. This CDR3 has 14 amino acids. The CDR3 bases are TGTGCCAGCAGCCCCAGCCGGACAGCGAGAGAAGCTTTCTTT. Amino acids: CASSPSRTAREAFF.

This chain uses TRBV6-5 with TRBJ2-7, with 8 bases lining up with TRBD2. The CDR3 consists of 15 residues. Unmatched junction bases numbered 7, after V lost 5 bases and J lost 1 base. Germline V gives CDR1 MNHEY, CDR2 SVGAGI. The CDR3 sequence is CASSRSGSGSYEQYF. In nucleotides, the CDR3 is TGTGCCAGCAGTCGGAGCGGGAGCGGTTCCTACGAGCAGTACTTC.

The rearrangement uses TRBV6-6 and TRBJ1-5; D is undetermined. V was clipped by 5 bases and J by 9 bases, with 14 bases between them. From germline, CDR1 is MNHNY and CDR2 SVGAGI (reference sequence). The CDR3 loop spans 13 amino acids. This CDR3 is CASSTEQGLPQHF. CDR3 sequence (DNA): TGTGCCAGCAGTACCGAACAAGGTCTGCCCCAGCATTTT.

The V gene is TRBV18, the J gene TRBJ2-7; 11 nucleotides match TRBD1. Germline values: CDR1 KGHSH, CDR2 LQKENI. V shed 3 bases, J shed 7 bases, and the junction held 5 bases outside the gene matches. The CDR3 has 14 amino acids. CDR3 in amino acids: CASSPGQGAGEQYF. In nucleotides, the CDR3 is TGTGCCAGCTCACCTGGACAGGGGGCGGGGGAGCAGTACTTC.

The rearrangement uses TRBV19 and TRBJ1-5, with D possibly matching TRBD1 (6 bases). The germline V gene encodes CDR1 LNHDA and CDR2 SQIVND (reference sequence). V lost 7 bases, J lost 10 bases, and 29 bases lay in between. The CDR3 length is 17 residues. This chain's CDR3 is CASTPREGVSRVYPQHF. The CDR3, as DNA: TGTGCCAGTACTCCCCGGGAGGGGGTTTCAAGGGTTTATCCCCAGCATTTT.

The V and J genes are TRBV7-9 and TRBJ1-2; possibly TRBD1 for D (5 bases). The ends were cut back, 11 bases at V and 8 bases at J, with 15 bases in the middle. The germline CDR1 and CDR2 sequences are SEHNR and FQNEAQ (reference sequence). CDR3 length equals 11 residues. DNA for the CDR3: TGTGCCGGCCAAGGAGCAGGGGGCTACACCTTC. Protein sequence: CAGQGAGGYTF.